The subject of this entry is one TCR beta chain. Its antigen is undetermined. This sample is part of a study of T cell repertoires in cytomegalovirus infection. Study overall: The study used recently identified HLA-C-restricted and well-studied HLA-B-restricted CMV epitopes. Study-wide findings and caveats: The ex vivo response was dominated by HLA-C-restricted CMV-specific TCR beta clonotypes.

TCRdb independently ran MiXCR on the reads; one entry per CDR3 protein. Here the sample spans over 25,000 distinct CDR3 sequences, approximately 18% being singletons. The CDR3 is made up of 15 amino acids. Per the germline V gene, CDR1 is SGHAT and CDR2 is FQDESV (reference sequence). The ends were cut back, 4 bases at V and 0 bases at J, with 12 bases in the middle. J is TRBJ1-1 and V is TRBV11-1; D may be TRBD1 (6 bases). Sequences were derived from CD8+ T cells from cultured PBMCs, sampled from culture after CMV antigen stimulation. This sequence was found in a human donor in good health (CMV status not recorded). Some clones in this sample may be carry-over from other donors' samples. The CDR3 spells CASSSYRAVNTEAFF. The CDR3 DNA reads as TGTGCCAGCAGCTCCTACAGGGCGGTGAACACTGAAGCTTTCTTT.